This T cell receptor beta chain was documented in a study of early T cells in non-severe SARS-CoV-2 infection. Study-wide background: Sequencing targeted bulk RNA from unsorted whole blood, leaving chains unpaired.

Individual cDNA molecules were tagged with unique molecular identifiers, the study reported. TCRdb re-called the 5' RACE reads with MiXCR, one entry per CDR3 protein. Of 55,000 to 65,000 distinct CDR3 sequences listed, 10% to 15% were seen once; the top ten hold over 1.2%. Study observations and caveats: CD4 and private specificities were missed by VDJdb matching, which favored anti-spike CD8 responses.

CDR1 and CDR2 from the germline V gene are MNHEY and SMNVEV (reference sequence). Trimming shortened V by 8 bases and J by 8 bases, and 16 bases separated the two germline ends. This CDR3 contains 13 residues. As concerns this clonotype: Its antigen is not identified.

This TCR derives from an adult who was a healthcare worker with PCR-confirmed SARS-CoV-2 infection or an uninfected control (not recorded which). This rearrangement joins TRBV27 to TRBJ1-5; perhaps TRBD1 as D (6 bases). The sequenced sample was whole blood, obtained at baseline. The CDR3 bases are TGTGCCAGCGCCACAGGGAGCGATGAGCCCCAGCATTTT. It codes for CASATGSDEPQHF.